These 16 T cell receptor beta chains came from one sample sequenced in a study of blood T cell repertoires in COVID-19. Clones were read by immunoSEQ multiplex PCR, and TCRdb kept only the in-frame ones, dropping some. The sample has over 250,000 clones, 70% to 90% seen once. The sample comprised peripheral blood. These receptors came from a woman in her 70s with COVID-19, enrolled during active disease.

J is TRBJ1-2 and V is TRBV6-1, with 7 nucleotides matching TRBD1. The CDR3 runs to 15 residues. The germline V gene encodes CDR1 MNHNS and CDR2 SASEGT. V lost 0 bases to trimming and J lost 4 bases; unmatched junction nucleotides: 5. CDR3 protein: CASSEAVQGTYGYTF. The CDR3 DNA follows: TGTGCCAGCAGTGAAGCTGTACAGGGGACCTATGGCTACACCTTC.

The chain's CDR3 is CASSEGQIYGYTF. DNA for the CDR3: TGTGCCAGCAGTGAGGGACAGATCTATGGCTACACCTTC. The rearrangement links TRBV6-2 or TRBV6-3 to TRBJ1-2, with TRBD1 matching 7 bases. The germline V gene encodes CDR1 MNHEY and CDR2 SVGEGT. The CDR3 has 13 amino acids. V shed 5 bases, J shed 4 bases, and the junction held 4 bases outside the gene matches.

This clone occurred once. The rearrangement links TRBV7-3 to TRBJ2-2; 7 bases are a match to TRBD2. In germline, CDR1 is SGHTA, CDR2 FQGTGA. The CDR3 has 16 amino acids. Trimming removed 2 bases from V and 2 bases from J; junction bases left unmatched: 5. The CDR3 coding sequence is TGTGCCAGCAGCTTAGGGCTAGCGGTCAACACCGGGGAGCTGTTTTTT. Its translation is CASSLGLAVNTGELFF.

The chain recombines TRBV5-6 with TRBJ2-7; D remains ambiguous. The CDR3 spans 12 residues. CDR1 and CDR2 from the germline V gene are SGHDT and YYEEEE. Between the trimmed V and J ends, which lost 1 base and 5 bases, there was a span of 7 bases. The CDR3 DNA sequence: TGTGCCAGCAGCTTGTACGGAGACGAGCAGTACTTC. This gives the protein CASSLYGDEQYF.

This clone was counted only a few times. This chain connects TRBV2 to TRBJ1-1; D is uncertain. V lost 4 bases to trimming and J lost 0 bases, with 12 bases between them. Germline CDR1 reads SNHLY; CDR2 reads FYNNEI. This CDR3 is built from 15 residues. CDR3 DNA: TGTGCCAGCAGTGGGGCTATCGGGATGAACACTGAAGCTTTCTTT. Its translation: CASSGAIGMNTEAFF.

The chain combines TRBV5-1 with TRBJ1-2, with 11 bases aligning to TRBD1. This CDR3 spans 15 amino acids. Germline V CDR1 and CDR2: SGHRS, YFSETQ. With V trimmed by 0 bases and J by 6 bases, 4 bases remained unmatched. For the CDR3, the DNA is TGCGCCAGCAGCTTGGGGACAGGGGGCTTGGATGGCTACACCTTC. It translates to CASSLGTGGLDGYTF. Filled out from reference TRBV5-1 and TRBJ1-2, the complete variable domain reads KAGVTQTPRYLIKTRGQQVTLSCSPISGHRSVSWYQQTPGQGLQFLFEYFSETQRNKGNFPGRFSGRQFSNSRSEMNVSTLELGDSALYLCASSLGTGGLDGYTFGSGTRLTVV.

This sequence joins TRBV5-1 and TRBJ2-1; no reliable D call. Germline CDR1 and CDR2: SGHRS and YFSETQ. V was cut by 4 bases and J by 0 bases, with 8 bases left in between. The CDR3 contains 14 residues. CDR3: CASSVLSSYNEQFF. As DNA, the CDR3 is TGCGCCAGCAGCGTCCTTAGCTCCTACAATGAGCAGTTCTTC.

In DNA, the CDR3 is TGTGCCAGCAGCTTAGCAGGGGTAGGATACGAGCAGTACTTC. It specifies CASSLAGVGYEQYF. V is TRBV7-6 and J is TRBJ2-7; tentative D call: TRBD1 (5 bases). V was cut by 0 bases and J by 4 bases, with 10 bases left in between. Germline loops: CDR1 SGHVS, CDR2 FNYEAQ. The CDR3 has 14 amino acids.

The V and J genes are TRBV7-2 and TRBJ2-7; TRBD2 matches at 10 bases. Germline trimming cut 1 base from V and 2 bases from J; bases unmatched to any gene: 5. The CDR3 spans 16 residues. Germline CDR1 and CDR2: SGHTA and FQGNSA. In DNA form, the CDR3 reads TGTGCCAGCAGCTTAGGGCCCAGCGGGGGGGCCTACGAGCAGTACTTC. It specifies CASSLGPSGGAYEQYF. Full variable domain (missing parts from reference TRBV7-2 and TRBJ2-7): GAGVSQSPSNKVTEKGKDVELRCDPISGHTALYWYRQSLGQGLEFLIYFQGNSAPDKSGLPSDRFSAERTGGSVSTLTIQRTQQEDSAVYLCASSLGPSGGAYEQYFGPGTRLTVT.

The chain has TRBV7-2 and TRBJ1-2; a weak D match, TRBD1 (6 bases). Germline V gene data show CDR1 as SGHTA and CDR2 as FQGNSA. This CDR3 is 14 amino acids long. The germline V and J ends were trimmed by 5 bases and 6 bases, with 16 bases remaining between them. This chain's CDR3 is CASSLHRDTDGYTF. CDR3 sequence (DNA): TGTGCCAGCAGCCTCCACCGGGACACGGATGGCTACACCTTC.

The J gene is TRBJ2-2, the V gene TRBV5-1; 9 bases are shared with TRBD2. There are 16 residues in the CDR3. Trimming removed 2 bases from V and 4 bases from J; junction bases left unmatched: 6. Germline values: CDR1 SGHRS, CDR2 YFSETQ. CDR3 sequence: CASSFMGTSTTGELFF. The CDR3 DNA is TGCGCCAGCAGCTTTATGGGGACTAGCACCACCGGGGAGCTGTTTTTT.

The gene calls are TRBV6-2 or TRBV6-3 and TRBJ2-5, with TRBD2 matching over 7 bases. V trimming: 4 bases; J trimming: 9 bases; junction bases outside the gene matches: 11. Germline CDR1 reads MNHEY; CDR2 reads SVGEGT. CDR3 size: 14 residues. The CDR3 loop reads CASSFLAGGGAQYF. The CDR3 coding sequence is TGTGCCAGCAGTTTCTTAGCGGGCGGAGGGGCCCAGTACTTC.

The chain joins TRBV2 to TRBJ2-3; no clear D. The germline CDR1 and CDR2 sequences are SNHLY and FYNNEI. The CDR3 has 13 residues. V was clipped by 4 bases and J by 4 bases, with 9 bases between them. CDR3 residues: CASSVGWADTQYF. CDR3 nucleotides: TGTGCCAGCAGTGTGGGCTGGGCAGATACGCAGTATTTT.

J is TRBJ2-4 and V is TRBV3-1 (or the pseudogene TRBV3-2); possibly TRBD2 for D (6 bases). The V end lost 3 bases, the J end lost 0 bases, and 6 bases lay between the germline ends. The CDR3 contains 14 residues. The germline gives CDR1 LGHDT, CDR2 YNNKEL (reference sequence). The CDR3 reads CASSQGLAKNIQYF. CDR3 bases: TGTGCCAGCAGCCAGGGACTAGCCAAAAACATTCAGTACTTC.

This rearrangement joins TRBV4-2 to TRBJ2-5, with D perhaps matching TRBD2 (7 bases). Germline values: CDR1 LGHNA, CDR2 YNFKEQ. The CDR3 covers 16 residues. V lost 0 bases to trimming and J lost 2 bases, with 13 bases between them. The CDR3 reads CASSQDPRGAQETQYF. CDR3 coding DNA: TGTGCCAGCAGCCAAGATCCACGGGGGGCTCAAGAGACCCAGTACTTC.

V gene TRBV27 combines with J gene TRBJ2-1, with 9 bases matching TRBD1. This CDR3 region has 16 residues. The trim removed 0 bases at V and 8 bases at J, leaving 8 bases unmatched. CDR1 and CDR2 from the germline V gene are MNHEY and SMNVEV (reference sequence). CDR3: CASSLSRLRDRDEQFF. CDR3 bases: TGTGCCAGCAGTTTATCTCGGCTCCGGGACAGGGATGAGCAGTTCTTC.